This T cell receptor (beta chain) was found in a study of T cells in localized non-small cell lung cancer. Study-wide results and limits: Sequencing was limited to one tumor region, leaving the possibility of heterogeneity open. Uninvolved neighboring lung showed the greatest T cell clonality, exceeding tumor. Higher blood T cell density went with longer overall survival.

In germline, CDR1 is MNHEY, CDR2 SVGAGI. With 4 bases removed from V and 11 bases from J, the gap between germline ends came to 20 bases. The CDR3 loop spans 14 amino acids. On this clone itself: The antigen remains unidentified.

Some clones are missing from TCRdb's copy, which holds only in-frame ones; the method was immunoSEQ multiplex PCR. The data contain 100,000 to 150,000 clones, roughly 90% of them singletons. The chain uses TRBV6-5 and TRBJ1-1, with D possibly TRBD1 on 5 matching bases. The material was peripheral blood, obtained before any cancer treatment. The source is a female donor over 55 with stage I lung adenocarcinoma. CDR3 DNA: TGTGCCAGCAGTTCCCGGGACGCAACCATCGCGGCTTTCTTT. Translation: CASSSRDATIAAFF.